This TCR beta chain is from a study of CD8 T cells in Susac syndrome. Study results and caveats: An acknowledgment was made by the study that its TCR sequencing and HLA analysis involved relatively few individuals.

Germline CDR1 is DFQATT and CDR2 is SNEGSKA (reference sequence). The CDR3 has 15 residues. Germline trimming cut 6 bases from V and 3 bases from J; bases unmatched to any gene: 10. CD8+ and CD4+ T cells circulating in blood were sequenced for TCR beta. While CD8+ and CD4+ T cells were isolated negatively, TEMRA cells were enriched by FACS. Worth noting for this clonotype: Its matching antigen is unknown.

cDNA came from about 0.5 to 1 ug RNA primed by random hexamers. By means of immunoSEQ multiplex PCR, TCR beta CDR3 spanning 54 Vbeta and 13 Jbeta underwent amplification. One entry per CDR3 protein results from TCRdb running MiXCR on the immunoSEQ multiplex PCR reads. In the table there are 140,000 to 150,000 distinct CDR3 sequences, around 95% of which are singletons. What was sequenced was CD4+ T cells from PBMCs. The chain is built from TRBV20-1 and TRBJ2-7; 11 bases are a match to TRBD2. The source of this sequence is a human donor with multiple sclerosis. This CDR3 is CSAYPFSGGDYEQYF. The CDR3 DNA sequence: TGCAGTGCCTACCCATTTAGCGGGGGGGACTACGAGCAGTACTTC.